These 17 T cell receptor beta chains came from one sample sequenced in a study of early T cells in non-severe SARS-CoV-2 infection. Each CDR3 protein is one row after TCRdb ran MiXCR on the 5' RACE reads. Found here are just over 65,000 distinct CDR3 sequences, 13% of them singletons; the top ten hold roughly 8.3%. Source material: whole blood. These receptors came from an adult who was a healthcare worker with PCR-confirmed SARS-CoV-2 infection or an uninfected control (not recorded which).

This chain connects TRBV20-1 to TRBJ2-3; D may match TRBD1 or TRBD2 (5 bases each). Germline loops: CDR1 DFQATT, CDR2 SNEGSKA (reference sequence). V was cut by 7 bases and J by 0 bases, with 20 bases left in between. The CDR3 is made up of 16 amino acids. The CDR3 sequence is CSGSTGLGVSTDTQYF. DNA of the CDR3: TGCAGTGGCTCGACGGGGCTAGGGGTTAGCACAGATACGCAGTATTTT.

The chain couples TRBV28 to TRBJ2-5, with TRBD2 identical over 7 bases. The germline gives CDR1 MDHEN, CDR2 SYDVKM. J gave up 5 bases and V 2 bases, and 11 bases lay outside the gene matches. The CDR3 totals 16 residues. The CDR3 DNA reads as TGTGCCAGCAGTTTACCTGGTGGGAGGGTCAGGGAGACCCAGTACTTC. Its translation: CASSLPGGRVRETQYF.

This clonotype has a count of ten or more. The V and J genes are TRBV20-1 and TRBJ2-1, with no clear D. Between the trimmed V and J ends, which lost 0 bases and 1 base, there was a span of 10 bases. The CDR3 totals 15 residues. The germline V gene has CDR1 DFQATT and CDR2 SNEGSKA (reference sequence). The CDR3 DNA sequence: TGCAGTGCTAGAGATGGGGTAAGATCCTACAATGAGCAGTTCTTC. Translation: CSARDGVRSYNEQFF.

The chain is built from TRBV7-9 and TRBJ2-7, with D possibly TRBD2 on 6 matching bases. There are 14 residues in the CDR3. Trimming left V 4 bases short and J 3 bases short, with 13 bases between. Germline values: CDR1 SEHNR, CDR2 FQNEAQ (reference sequence). The CDR3 nucleotides are TGTGCCAGCAGCTCCCCCCCCGGGAGCTACGAGCAGTACTTC. Translated, it gives CASSSPPGSYEQYF.

V is TRBV7-9 and J is TRBJ1-6; D not certain. There are 14 residues in the CDR3. V dropped 4 bases and J dropped 9 bases, with 13 bases sitting between them. The germline CDR1 and CDR2 sequences are SEHNR and FQNEAQ (reference sequence). The CDR3 region is CASSSADGFSPLHF. CDR3 nucleotide sequence: TGTGCCAGCAGCTCAGCAGACGGATTTTCACCCCTCCACTTT.

This clonotype was found many times. This chain links TRBV10-3 with TRBJ1-1; weak D call: TRBD1 (6 bases). The CDR3 covers 15 residues. V was shortened by 10 bases and J by 3 bases, with 21 bases between the two germline ends. Germline CDR1 ENHRY, CDR2 SYGVKD. DNA for the CDR3: TGTGCCACCCAGGACAGCACTCTCGGTGACACTGAAGCTTTCTTT. Translation: CATQDSTLGDTEAFF.

Of note for this clonotype: It may be a read error: a sequence one base away is much more abundant. J is TRBJ2-1 and V is TRBV28; D is perhaps TRBD1 or TRBD2 (6 bases each). Germline CDR1 MDHEN, CDR2 SYDVKM. The CDR3 extends over 14 amino acids. The CDR3 is CASIEGGTYNKQFF. The DNA for the CDR3 is TGTGCCAGCATCGAGGGGGGTACCTACAATAAGCAGTTCTTC.

Only a few counts were recorded for this clonotype. J is TRBJ2-3 and V is TRBV20-1, with D unclear. This CDR3 has 13 amino acids. Germline-derived CDR1 and CDR2 are DFQATT and SNEGSKA (reference sequence). V was cut by 5 bases and J by 6 bases, with 15 bases left in between. This CDR3 reads CSAGSSTRDTQYF. In nucleotides, the CDR3 is TGCAGTGCTGGCAGCTCCACGCGGGATACGCAGTATTTT.

This clonotype was seen at least ten times. The V and J genes are TRBV5-6 and TRBJ1-2; 9 bases align to TRBD1. CDR1 is SGHDT and CDR2 is YYEEEE in the germline V gene. V dropped 3 bases and J dropped 3; count of bases not matched to a gene: 18. The CDR3 has 19 amino acids. This CDR3 reads CASSWFSQGAASQDYGYTF. The CDR3 coding sequence is TGTGCCAGCAGCTGGTTCTCACAGGGGGCGGCAAGTCAGGACTATGGCTACACCTTC.

The CDR3: CASSPEGVETQYF. CDR3 bases: TGTGCCAGCAGCCCCGAGGGGGTAGAGACCCAGTACTTC. The rearrangement links TRBV7-9 to TRBJ2-5; D might be TRBD1 (6 bases). Trimming removed 5 bases from V and 4 bases from J, with 11 bases in between. The CDR3 runs to 13 residues. From germline, CDR1 is SEHNR and CDR2 FQNEAQ (reference sequence).

Ten or more counts support this clonotype. This chain joins TRBV12-3 or TRBV12-4 and TRBJ1-5; D is uncertain. The CDR3 consists of 12 residues. Between the trimmed V and J ends, which lost 5 bases and 5 bases, there was a span of 7 bases. DNA of the CDR3: TGTGCCAGCAGTCCCACTTATCAGCCCCAGCATTTT. It yields the protein CASSPTYQPQHF.

This clonotype has only a few counts. CDR3 nucleotides: TGTGCCAGCAGTTTTCGTAAGGGGGGCAATGAGCAGTTCTTC. This translates into CASSFRKGGNEQFF. The chain links TRBV27 to TRBJ2-1; possibly TRBD1 or TRBD2 for D (6 bases each). This CDR3 has 14 residues. V shed 3 bases and J shed 6 bases, with 12 bases lying between them. From germline, CDR1 is MNHEY and CDR2 SMNVEV (reference sequence).

In this sample, this clonotype turned up many times. The chain carries TRBV9 and TRBJ2-7; no reliable D call. V shed 0 bases and J shed 4 bases, with 11 bases lying between them. The CDR3 consists of 14 residues. The germline V gene encodes CDR1 SGDLS and CDR2 YYNGEE. For the CDR3, the DNA is TGTGCCAGCAGCGTAGGTTCGGTTGTGTACGAGCAGTACTTC. Protein sequence: CASSVGSVVYEQYF.

This clonotype was observed a handful of times. The genes are TRBV23-1 and TRBJ2-3; D might be TRBD2 (6 bases). TRBV23-1 is identified as an open reading frame with a role that is uncertain. This CDR3 has 15 amino acids. V was pared by 0 bases and J by 4 bases, with 11 bases between. The CDR3 region is CASSQSPWGADTQYF. CDR3 nucleotide sequence: TGCGCCAGCAGTCAATCCCCATGGGGGGCAGATACGCAGTATTTT.

A few counts support this clonotype. The chain joins TRBV7-8 to TRBJ2-7; 9 bases align to TRBD2. The junction had 5 bases not matched to a gene; V was cut back by 7 bases and J by 1 base. The CDR3 is made up of 14 amino acids. Germline V gives CDR1 SGHVS, CDR2 FQNEAQ. The CDR3 DNA reads as TGTGCCAGCAAATCTAGCGGGACGTCCTACGAGCAGTACTTC. It specifies CASKSSGTSYEQYF.

This clonotype was seen more than once but under ten times. Written as DNA, the CDR3 is TGCAGTGCTGCGCAGGGCGCTGAAGCTTTCTTT. Translating it yields CSAAQGAEAFF. This chain connects TRBV20-1 to TRBJ1-1; perhaps TRBD1 as D (5 bases). The CDR3 is 11 amino acids. CDR1 and CDR2 (germline): DFQATT, SNEGSKA (reference sequence). V lost 5 bases and J 6 bases, leaving 10 bases between the germline ends.

The chain has TRBV27 and TRBJ1-1; TRBD1 agrees at 7 bases. V was clipped by 3 bases and J by 5 bases; unmatched bases: 12. There are 16 residues in the CDR3. Germline-derived CDR1 and CDR2 are MNHEY and SMNVEV (reference sequence). For the CDR3, the DNA is TGTGCCAGCAGTTTTGACAGGGTTTCGGGGAGGACTGAAGCTTTCTTT. It specifies CASSFDRVSGRTEAFF.